The sequence of this T cell receptor (beta chain) was determined in a study of blood T cell repertoires in COVID-19. Overall study context: Samples taken during acute and convalescent COVID-19 were collected in the United States, Italy and Spain. The analysed material was cDNA or gDNA that came from T cells, B-cell-depleted T cells, or PBMCs.

This clone was detected only a few times. Study processing details: Estimation of nucleated cell counts was performed using reference gene primer amplification. The data were produced by immunoSEQ multiplex PCR, yet TCRdb's version contains in-frame clones alone and is incomplete. The V and J calls and clone size come from that table; D and trimming were worked out from the DNA. The sample consists of fewer than 80,000 clones, around 91% of them appearing once. This clonotype was sampled from a man aged 45-65 years with acute or convalescent COVID-19. Sample: peripheral blood.

In nucleotides, the CDR3 is TGTGCCAGCAGCCCTGGGGCGTTGAAGGGAGGCTACACCTTC. It translates to CASSPGALKGGYTF. The chain recombines TRBV3-1 (or the pseudogene TRBV3-2) with TRBJ1-2, with D perhaps TRBD1 (5 bases). V dropped 4 bases and J dropped 8 bases, with 17 bases sitting between them. CDR1 and CDR2 (germline): LGHDT, YNNKEL (reference sequence). The CDR3 totals 14 residues.